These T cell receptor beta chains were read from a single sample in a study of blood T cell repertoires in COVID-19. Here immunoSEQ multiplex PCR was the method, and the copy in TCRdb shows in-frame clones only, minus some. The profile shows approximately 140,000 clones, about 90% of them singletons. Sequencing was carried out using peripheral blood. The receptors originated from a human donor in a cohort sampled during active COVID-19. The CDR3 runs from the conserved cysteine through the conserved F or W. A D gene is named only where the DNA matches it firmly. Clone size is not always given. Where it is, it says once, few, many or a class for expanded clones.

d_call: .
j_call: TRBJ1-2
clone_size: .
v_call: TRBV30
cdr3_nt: TGTGCCTCCTCGACAGGCGAGAACTATGGCTACACCTTC
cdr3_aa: CASSTGENYGYTF

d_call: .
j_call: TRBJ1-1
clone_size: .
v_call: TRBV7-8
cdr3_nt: TGTGCCAGCAGCTTAGGGCAGGGGAACACTGAAGCTTTCTTT
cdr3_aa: CASSLGQGNTEAFF

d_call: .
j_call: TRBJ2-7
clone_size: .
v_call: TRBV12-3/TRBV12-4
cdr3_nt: TGTGCCAGCAGTTTAGTTGGAGGCGAGCAGTACTTC
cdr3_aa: CASSLVGGEQYF

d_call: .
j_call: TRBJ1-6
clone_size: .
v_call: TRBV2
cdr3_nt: TGTGCCAGCGTGGCCGGGACTACACCTTCACCCCTCCACTTT
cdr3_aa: CASVAGTTPSPLHF

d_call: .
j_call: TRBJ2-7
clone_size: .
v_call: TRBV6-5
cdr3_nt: TGTGCCAGCAGTTACTCTCATCAGGGGATCTACGAGCAGTACTTC
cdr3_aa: CASSYSHQGIYEQYF

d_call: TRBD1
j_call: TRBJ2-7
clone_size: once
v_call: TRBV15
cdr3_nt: TGTGCCACCAGCAGAGGACAGGGCGGATTCTACGAGCAGTACTTC
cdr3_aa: CATSRGQGGFYEQYF

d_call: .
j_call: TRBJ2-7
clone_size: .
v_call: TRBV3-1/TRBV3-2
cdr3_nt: TGTGCCAGCAAGCCCTATGACAGCCCTGAGCAGTACTTC
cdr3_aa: CASKPYDSPEQYF

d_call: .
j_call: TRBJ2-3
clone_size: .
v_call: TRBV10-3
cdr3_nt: TGTGCCATCAGTGCCCAAGCGGGTGGCACAGATACGCAGTATTTT
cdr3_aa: CAISAQAGGTDTQYF

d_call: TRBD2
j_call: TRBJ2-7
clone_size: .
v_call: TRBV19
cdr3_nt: TGTGCCAGTAGTACACGGACTAGCGGGGGCAGAGAGCAGTACTTC
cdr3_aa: CASSTRTSGGREQYF

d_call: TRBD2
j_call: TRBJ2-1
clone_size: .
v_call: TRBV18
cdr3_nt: TGTGCCAGCTCACCTCCGGGACTAGCGGGACGCAATGAGCAGTTCTTC
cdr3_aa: CASSPPGLAGRNEQFF

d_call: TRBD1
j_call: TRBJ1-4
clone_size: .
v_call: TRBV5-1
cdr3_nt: TGCGCCAGCAGCTTATCGGGGACAGGGGGATTGAATGAAAAACTGTTTTTT
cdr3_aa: CASSLSGTGGLNEKLFF

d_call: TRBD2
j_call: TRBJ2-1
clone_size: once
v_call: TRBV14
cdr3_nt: TGTGCCAGCAGCCAAGATTACCGGCTAGCGGGGAACAATGAGCAGTTCTTC
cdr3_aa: CASSQDYRLAGNNEQFF

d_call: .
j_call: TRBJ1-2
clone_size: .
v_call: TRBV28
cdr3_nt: TGTGCCAGCAGCCCTAATACGGTGACTAACTATGGCTACACCTTC
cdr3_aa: CASSPNTVTNYGYTF

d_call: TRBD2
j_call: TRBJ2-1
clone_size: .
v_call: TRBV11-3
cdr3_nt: TGTGCCAGCAGCTTTAGGGGTAGCGGGATCAATGAGCAGTTCTTC
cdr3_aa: CASSFRGSGINEQFF

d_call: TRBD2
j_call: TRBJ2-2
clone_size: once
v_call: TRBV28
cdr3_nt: TGTGCCAGCAGTTTATTAGCGGGGGGGCCCTTAGCCGGGGAGCTGTTTTTT
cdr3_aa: CASSLLAGGPLAGELFF

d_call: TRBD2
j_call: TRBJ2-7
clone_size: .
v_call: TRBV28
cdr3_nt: TGTGCCAGCATCCCGGGGGGGGATGCCTACGAGCAGTACTTC
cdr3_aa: CASIPGGDAYEQYF

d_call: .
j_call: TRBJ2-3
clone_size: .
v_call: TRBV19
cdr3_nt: TGTGCCAGTAGTATTTCCAGGGTGGAAGCAAATACGCAGTATTTT
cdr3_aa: CASSISRVEANTQYF